The 13 T cell receptor beta chains listed next were all sequenced from one sample in a study of CD8+ T cells in alopecia areata. RNA extraction was followed by reverse transcription into cDNA, which acted as the sequencing template. Clones were sequenced by immunoSEQ multiplex PCR, and TCRdb holds only the in-frame ones, with some missing. The profile covers some 18,000 clones, none occurring a single time. On the basis of CD4, CD8alpha, NKG2D, NKG2ACE and other markers, pooled cutaneous lymph node cells were sorted. Sequencing was performed on CD8+ T cells sorted from a lymph node. These receptors came from a C3H/HeJ mouse with alopecia areata. For the strain, the MHC haplotype given is H2-k.

This clone was detected a few times. Mouse gene names and germline throughout. CDR3 in amino acids: CASSLRTGYAEQFF. CDR3 DNA, as far as it was read: TGTGCCAGCAGTTTGCGGACAGGCTATGCT. V usage is TRBV14 and J usage is TRBJ2-1, with TRBD1 matching over 7 bases. The read is 4 residues too short to cover the CDR3 end, so that end is filled in from the germline J gene. The CDR3 totals 14 residues. V was pared by 2 bases and J by 3 bases, with 2 bases of the junction left unmatched. Germline V gene sequence: CDR1 SGHDT, CDR2 FRDEAV.

This clone was counted only a few times. Gene names and germline match the mouse. The read is 4 residues too short to cover the CDR3 end, so that end is filled in from the germline J gene. The gene calls are TRBV13-2 and TRBJ2-7, with 8 bases aligning to TRBD1. Germline CDR1 NNHNN, CDR2 SYGAGS (reference sequence). With 5 bases clipped from V and 1 base from J, the junction kept 2 bases outside the gene matches. The CDR3 sequence is 13 residues long. Incomplete CDR3 DNA: TGTGCCAGCGGCCGGACAGGGTCCTAT. It is translated as CASGRTGSY. The whole CDR3 is CASGRTGSYEQYF.

With regard to this clone: Genes here carry mouse names. The read comes to an end 4 residues before the CDR3 does, leaving the germline J gene to fill in the end. The genes are TRBV14 and TRBJ1-2; D may be TRBD1 (5 bases). Germline V gene lookup returns CDR1 SGHDT and CDR2 FRDEAV. The V and J ends lost 2 bases and 0 bases respectively, with 8 bases between them. The CDR3 extends over 14 amino acids. CDR3 DNA, as far as it was read: TGTGCCAGCAGTTTGGGACTGGCAAACTCC. It translates to CASSLGLANS. The entire CDR3 protein is CASSLGLANSDYTF.

Notes on this clone: Each gene name is a mouse one. The read ends 4 residues before the CDR3 terminus; that terminus is restored from the germline J gene. The V call is TRBV1, the J call TRBJ1-1; tentative D call: TRBD1 (6 bases). This CDR3 has 17 residues. Per germline, CDR1 NSQYPW and CDR2 LRSPGD (reference sequence). V was shortened by 0 bases and J by 0 bases, with 14 bases between the two germline ends. CDR3 bases read: TGCACCTGCAGTGCAGATTGGGGCGGGACAACAAACACA. Translating it yields CTCSADWGGTTNT. From start to end, the CDR3 is CTCSADWGGTTNTEVFF.

Note on this clone: The listed genes are named as in mouse. The CDR3 is cut off 4 residues early in the read; its end comes from the germline J gene. The same CDR3 can be traced to other DNA sequences in this sample. J is TRBJ2-5 and V is TRBV19; a weak D match, TRBD2 (6 bases). The germline V gene encodes CDR1 FNHDT and CDR2 SITEND (reference sequence). This CDR3 contains 15 residues. The V gene lost 1 base and the J gene lost 3 bases, with 12 bases spanning the gap. The part of the CDR3 DNA that was read is TGTGCCAGCAGTATAAGCTGGGGTTCACAAGAC. This encodes CASSISWGSQD. The full CDR3 reads CASSISWGSQDTQYF.

This clone showed up just a few times. Mouse gene names apply. Coverage ceases 4 residues before the CDR3 finishes, and the germline J gene fills in the end. This chain joins TRBV13-3 and TRBJ2-2; D is unclear. The CDR3 length is 13 residues. Trimming left V 1 base short and J 6 bases short, with 7 bases between. Germline lookup yields CDR1 NNHDY and CDR2 SYVADS. The covered CDR3 bases are TGTGCCAGCAGTGATCGCCAGGCCGGG. Its protein product is CASSDRQAG. The whole CDR3 is CASSDRQAGQLYF. The variable domain in full, completed from reference TRBV13-3 and TRBJ2-2, reads EAAVTQSPRSKVAVTGGKVTLSCHQTNNHDYMYWYRQDTGHGLRLIHYSYVADSTEKGDIPDGYKASRPSQENFSLILELASLSQTAVYFCASSDRQAGQLYFGEGSKLTVL.

This clone was seen more than once but under ten times. The gene names here belong to mouse. The CDR3 is cut off 4 residues early in the read; its end comes from the germline J gene. The J gene is TRBJ1-1, the V gene TRBV19; D not certain. The CDR3 length is 14 residues. Germline V gene data show CDR1 as FNHDT and CDR2 as SITEND (reference sequence). The V end was cut by 1 base, the J end by 0 bases, with 7 bases between. CDR3 sequence reads: CASSIQDANTEVFF. The sequenced part of the CDR3 DNA is TGTGCCAGCAGTATACAGGATGCAAACACA. Supplemented by reference TRBV19 and TRBJ1-1, the full variable domain reads GGIITQTPKFLIGQEGQKLTLKCQQNFNHDTMYWYRQDSGKGLRLIYYSITENDLQKGDLSEGYDASREKKSSFSLTVTSAQKNEMAVFLCASSIQDANTEVFFGKGTRLTVV.

As to this clone: Mouse germline and gene names are used. The CDR3 is cut off 4 residues early in the read; its end comes from the germline J gene. The V gene is TRBV19, the J gene TRBJ2-1; TRBD2 matches 8 bases. The V gene's germline CDR1 is FNHDT and CDR2 SITEND (reference sequence). The CDR3 totals 15 residues. The CDR3 protein is CASSIRGGAGAEQFF. The part of the CDR3 DNA that was read is TGTGCCAGCAGTATACGCGGGGGGGCGGGGGCT. Supplemented by reference TRBV19 and TRBJ2-1, the full variable domain reads GGIITQTPKFLIGQEGQKLTLKCQQNFNHDTMYWYRQDSGKGLRLIYYSITENDLQKGDLSEGYDASREKKSSFSLTVTSAQKNEMAVFLCASSIRGGAGAEQFFGPGTRLTVL.

This clone was counted only a few times. The genes are named according to mouse. The DNA ends 4 residues before the CDR3 does, and the rest of the CDR3 is filled in from the germline J gene. This rearrangement joins TRBV31 to TRBJ2-7; the D gene is possibly TRBD2 (5 bases). The V end lost 3 bases, the J end lost 3 bases, and 12 bases lay between the germline ends. Per the germline V gene, CDR1 is GKSSPN and CDR2 is SITVG. The CDR3 is 13 residues long. The part of the CDR3 DNA that was read is TGTGCCTGGAGCCCCCCTGGGAGCTAT. Protein: CAWSPPGSY. The CDR3 in full is CAWSPPGSYEQYF.

A few counts support this clone. Since a much larger clone is just one base distant, this may be a read error. The gene names given are mouse names. The CDR3 is cut off 4 residues early in the read; its end comes from the germline J gene. V is TRBV19 and J is TRBJ1-1, with D maybe TRBD1 (6 bases). V lost 6 bases to trimming and J lost 0 bases, with 12 bases between them. Germline CDR1 is FNHDT and CDR2 is SITEND (reference sequence). The CDR3 spans 14 residues. The part of the CDR3 DNA that was read is TGTGCCAGCACCCCGACAGGAGCAAACACA. As protein: CASTPTGANT. The entire CDR3 sequence reads CASTPTGANTEVFF. The full variable domain, in which reference TRBV19 and TRBJ1-1 provide the parts outside the CDR3, is GGIITQTPKFLIGQEGQKLTLKCQQNFNHDTMYWYRQDSGKGLRLIYYSITENDLQKGDLSEGYDASREKKSSFSLTVTSAQKNEMAVFLCASTPTGANTEVFFGKGTRLTVV.

This clone was counted at least ten times. The germline and genes are mouse ones. The read halts 4 residues ahead of the CDR3 end, with the missing end drawn from the germline J gene. This chain connects TRBV13-3 to TRBJ2-4, with D hard to call. This CDR3 contains 14 residues. Germline V gives CDR1 NNHDY, CDR2 SYVADS. The ends were cut back, 3 bases at V and 0 bases at J, with 8 bases in the middle. The CDR3 region is CASSGQTSQNTLYF. The covered CDR3 bases are TGTGCCAGCAGTGGGCAGACTAGTCAAAAC.

This clone was counted at least ten times. Gene labels here are mouse ones. The read ends 4 residues early relative to the CDR3; the germline J gene fills the gap. This rearrangement joins TRBV1 to TRBJ1-1; 10 bases fit TRBD1. The length of the CDR3 is 14 residues. V shed 4 bases and J 1 base; nucleotides not matched to a gene: 0. The germline V gene has CDR1 NSQYPW and CDR2 LRSPGD (reference sequence). The DNA read from the CDR3 is TGCACCTGCAGTGGGGACAGGGGGAACACA. It translates to CTCSGDRGNT. The entire CDR3 reads CTCSGDRGNTEVFF.

A remark on this clone: Mouse gene names and germline throughout. Read sequence stops 4 residues before the CDR3 end, and the germline J gene provides the missing end. J is TRBJ2-1 and V is TRBV13-2, with 9 nucleotides matching TRBD2. Germline CDR1 reads NNHNN; CDR2 reads SYGAGS (reference sequence). The CDR3 runs to 14 residues. The ends lost 3 bases at V and 4 bases at J; junction bases unmatched: 2. The CDR3 region is CASGGLGVYAEQFF. The sequenced part of the CDR3 DNA is TGTGCCAGCGGTGGACTGGGGGTTTATGCT.